The table lists the clone carrying this T cell receptor beta chain with a few counts. J lost 1 base, V lost 5 bases, and 3 bases had no gene match. This CDR3 is 15 amino acids long. CDR1 is MNHEY and CDR2 is SVGEGT in the germline V gene. Using immunoSEQ multiplex PCR, the repertoire was profiled, and TCRdb retains in-frame clones only, with some absent. Here the sample spans roughly 180,000 clones, 93% being singletons. This sample is drawn from a study of control samples from healthy donors and cancer patients. This sequence was found in an older woman in good health. Material: blood. The rearrangement uses TRBV6-2 or TRBV6-3 and TRBJ1-5, with 9 nucleotides matching TRBD1. The CDR3 DNA sequence: TGTGCCAGCAGTACCGGACAGGGGAGCAATCAGCCCCAGCATTTT. It is translated as CASSTGQGSNQPQHF.